The entry below gives a single TCR beta chain sequence along with its context. Using immunoSEQ multiplex PCR, the repertoire was profiled, and TCRdb retains in-frame clones only, with some absent. The table has 70,000 to 75,000 clones, about 83% seen once; the top ten hold roughly 9%. The data derive from a study of PD-L1 blockade in urothelial cancer. Germline values: CDR1 SGHRS, CDR2 YFSETQ. J was trimmed by 2 bases and V by 4 bases; bases with no gene match: 14. The CDR3 sequence is 18 residues long. Indicated time point: pretreatment peripheral blood. Samples were collected from each patient before treatment and during treatment. Each patient gave between 1 and 8 of them in total.

The chain carries TRBV5-1 and TRBJ2-7, with 11 bases that match TRBD2. The sequencing used PBMCs, collected around atezolizumab (anti-PD-L1) treatment. The receptor's source is an older woman with urothelial cancer. The CDR3 DNA is TGCGCCAGCAGCAGCAAAATAATCGGGACTAGCGGCGCCTACGAGCAGTACTTC. Amino acid sequence: CASSSKIIGTSGAYEQYF.